The 27 T cell receptor beta chains below come from one sample, sequenced in a study of Graves' ophthalmopathy and Graves' hyperthyroidism. RNA transcripts yielded amplified TCR beta CDR3 regions. First-round RT-PCR with HTBI primers preceded a second-round multiplex PCR. MiXCR was run by TCRdb on the multiplex PCR reads, yielding one entry per CDR3 protein. Among 600,000 to 650,000 distinct CDR3 sequences listed, 22% were seen once. The sequenced material came from peripheral blood. These receptor sequences come from a woman younger than 30 with stable Graves' hyperthyroidism. Some clones in this sample may be carry-over from other donors' samples.

This rearrangement joins TRBV12-3 or TRBV12-4 to TRBJ1-2; D gene uncertain. This CDR3 region has 11 residues. The ends were cut back, 5 bases at V and 7 bases at J, with 8 bases in the middle. CDR3 in amino acids: CASSRFRGYTF. The CDR3 nucleotides read TGTGCCAGCAGTCGGTTCCGTGGCTACACCTTC.

At least ten counts were recorded for this clonotype. The CDR3 sequence: CASSLGDRLNTEAFF. The CDR3 bases are TGTGCCAGCAGCTTGGGGGACAGGCTGAACACTGAAGCTTTCTTT. The chain uses TRBV7-3 and TRBJ1-1; TRBD1 aligns across 8 bases. CDR3 size: 15 residues. Germline CDR1 is SGHTA and CDR2 is FQGTGA. The V segment lost 3 bases and the J segment 0 bases; nucleotides outside the gene matches: 3.

This clonotype was recorded many times. V usage is TRBV15 and J usage is TRBJ2-7; TRBD1 is a possible D gene (5 bases). Per germline, CDR1 LNHNV and CDR2 YYDKDF (reference sequence). CDR3 length: 15 residues. With 1 base removed from V and 2 bases from J, the gap between germline ends came to 12 bases. DNA of the CDR3: TGTGCCACCAGCAGAGTGCGGCAGGGCCCCTACGAGCAGTACTTC. Amino acids: CATSRVRQGPYEQYF.

The rearrangement uses TRBV20-1 and TRBJ2-4; no reliable D call. The ends were cut back, 1 base at V and 7 bases at J, with 2 bases in the middle. The CDR3 has 10 amino acids. CDR1 and CDR2 (germline): DFQATT, SNEGSKA (reference sequence). The CDR3 DNA follows: TGCAGTGCTAGAGGGAACATTCAGTACTTC. It translates to CSARGNIQYF.

This clonotype was found many times. The gene calls are TRBV12-3 or TRBV12-4 and TRBJ2-7, with TRBD2 matching 7 bases. V was clipped by 7 bases and J by 5 bases; unmatched bases: 14. This CDR3 spans 15 amino acids. CDR3 in DNA: TGTGCCAGCACTCCCTCTGTTCTAGCGGTCAACGAGCAGTACTTC. The encoded protein is CASTPSVLAVNEQYF.

The table lists this clonotype with many counts. The rearrangement joins TRBV5-1 to TRBJ1-1; no clear D. Trimming stripped 3 bases from V and 1 base from J, with 7 bases between. This CDR3 is built from 13 residues. Germline V gene sequence: CDR1 SGHRS, CDR2 YFSETQ. CDR3: CASSSFSNTEAFF. The CDR3 DNA reads TGCGCCAGCAGCTCGTTCTCGAACACTGAAGCTTTCTTT.

The V and J genes are TRBV24-1 and TRBJ1-5, with 7 bases identical to TRBD1. Germline V CDR1 and CDR2: KGHDR, SFDVKD. The length of the CDR3 is 15 residues. Trimming at V came to 5 bases and at J to 3 bases, leaving 6 bases not matched to a gene. The CDR3 DNA reads TGTGCCACCAGTGCTTCAGGGGGAAACAATCAGCCCCAGCATTTT. It translates to CATSASGGNNQPQHF.

The chain carries TRBV29-1 and TRBJ2-5; no firm D call. CDR3 length equals 11 residues. V lost 0 bases and J 9 bases, leaving 8 bases between the germline ends. The germline gives CDR1 SQVTM, CDR2 ANQGSEA. In nucleotides, the CDR3 is TGCAGCGTTGAAGATTACGGGTCCCAGTACTTC. Protein sequence: CSVEDYGSQYF.

V gene TRBV19 combines with J gene TRBJ2-5, with 7 bases matching TRBD2. The CDR3 is 14 residues long. V shed 10 bases and J 3 bases; nucleotides not matched to a gene: 11. The germline V gene has CDR1 LNHDA and CDR2 SQIVND (reference sequence). The CDR3 DNA reads as TGTGCCACCCCGGCCCTAGCGGAAAAAGAGACCCAGTACTTC. Protein product: CATPALAEKETQYF.

This clonotype turned up a few times. The chain carries TRBV18 and TRBJ1-1, with D possibly TRBD1 on 5 matching bases. Germline CDR1 KGHSH, CDR2 LQKENI. The V gene lost 3 bases and the J gene lost 6 bases, with 11 bases spanning the gap. CDR3 length: 13 amino acids. This CDR3 is CASSPEGTPEAFF. For the CDR3, the DNA is TGTGCCAGCTCACCCGAGGGGACGCCTGAAGCTTTCTTT. Full variable domain (remainder filled in from reference TRBV18 and TRBJ1-1): NAGVMQNPRHLVRRRGQEARLRCSPMKGHSHVYWYRQLPEEGLKFMVYLQKENIIDESGMPKERFSAEFPKEGPSILRIQQVVRGDSAAYFCASSPEGTPEAFFGQGTRLTVV.

This clonotype has more than one count but fewer than ten. The chain has TRBV6-5 and TRBJ1-1, with D unclear. With 2 bases removed from V and 0 bases from J, the gap between germline ends came to 7 bases. The CDR3 has 14 residues. Germline V gene data show CDR1 as MNHEY and CDR2 as SVGAGI. CDR3 sequence: CASSYDLLNTEAFF. The CDR3 DNA reads TGTGCCAGCAGTTACGACTTACTGAACACTGAAGCTTTCTTT.

This clonotype was picked up many times. This rearrangement joins TRBV5-1 to TRBJ1-1, with D uncertain. Deletions cut 4 bases from V and 6 bases from J, with 13 bases between. Germline V gives CDR1 SGHRS, CDR2 YFSETQ. The CDR3 length is 13 residues. The CDR3 nucleotides are TGCGCCAGCAGCAGGGAGGTTTCGGCTGAAGCTTTCTTT. It yields the protein CASSREVSAEAFF.

There are many counts of this clonotype. The chain employs TRBV16 and TRBJ2-7; tentative D call: TRBD1 (6 bases). Germline CDR1 is KGHSY and CDR2 is FQNENV. The V end lost 2 bases, the J end lost 0 bases, and 11 bases lay between the germline ends. The CDR3 spans 15 residues. CDR3 amino acids: CASSQGQQSSYEQYF. DNA for the CDR3: TGTGCCAGCAGCCAAGGACAGCAAAGCTCCTACGAGCAGTACTTC.

This clonotype has at least ten counts. The rearrangement uses TRBV27 and TRBJ2-7, with 7 bases identical to TRBD1. Losses at the gene ends were 5 bases for V and 4 bases for J; bases not matched to a gene: 8. Germline V gene lookup returns CDR1 MNHEY and CDR2 SMNVEV (reference sequence). This CDR3 comprises 14 residues. As DNA, the CDR3 is TGTGCCAGCAGTGATTCCGACAGGGTATACGAGCAGTACTTC. Its translation is CASSDSDRVYEQYF.

This clonotype was detected ten times or more. This sequence joins TRBV3-1 and TRBJ2-5; D remains unclear. The germline V gene encodes CDR1 LGHDT and CDR2 YNNKEL (reference sequence). V was shortened by 0 bases and J by 5 bases, with 25 bases between the two germline ends. The length of the CDR3 is 19 residues. The DNA for the CDR3 is TGTGCCAGCAGCCAAGATCTACCCTCGTGGCTAACCCTTGTGGAGACCCAGTACTTC. Translating gives CASSQDLPSWLTLVETQYF.

This clonotype was recorded at least ten times. The chain links TRBV12-3 or TRBV12-4 to TRBJ1-5, with unresolved D. This CDR3 region has 12 residues. V was cut by 6 bases and J by 0 bases, with 3 bases left in between. The CDR3 sequence is CASRYSNQPQHF. In DNA form, the CDR3 reads TGTGCCAGCAGATATAGCAATCAGCCCCAGCATTTT.

This clonotype showed up many times. The chain joins TRBV6-5 to TRBJ1-3; a possible D gene is TRBD1 (5 bases). Trimming stripped 2 bases from V and 2 bases from J, with 7 bases between. This CDR3 has 14 amino acids. The germline V gene encodes CDR1 MNHEY and CDR2 SVGAGI. The CDR3 bases are TGTGCCAGCAGTTACACGGGGGCTGGAAACACCATATATTTT. Translated, it gives CASSYTGAGNTIYF.

The chain has TRBV2 and TRBJ1-1; possibly TRBD1 for D (5 bases). The V and J ends lost 7 bases and 1 base respectively, with 13 bases between them. There are 14 residues in the CDR3. CDR1 and CDR2 from the germline V gene are SNHLY and FYNNEI. The CDR3 here is CASKNRGTNTEAFF. The CDR3 DNA reads as TGTGCCAGCAAGAATCGGGGGACGAACACTGAAGCTTTCTTT.

This clonotype was recorded at least ten times. CDR3 coding DNA: TGTGCCACCGGGGACAGGGATCATCAGCCCCAGCATTTT. Its translation is CATGDRDHQPQHF. The V and J genes are TRBV10-3 and TRBJ1-5, with 9 bases fitting TRBD1. The CDR3 spans 13 residues. J was trimmed by 5 bases and V by 10 bases; bases with no gene match: 6. Germline V lookup: CDR1 ENHRY, CDR2 SYGVKD.

Worth noting for this clonotype: Likely a read error: the CDR3 ends without its conserved phenylalanine or tryptophan. It is unclear where the CDR3 begins or ends on the DNA, so no DNA is shown, and the CDR3 is as TCRdb lists it. The gene calls are TRBV30 and TRBJ1-1; the table's TRBD1 call for D was not verified on the DNA. The length of the CDR3 is 12 amino acids, counting both ends. The V gene's germline CDR1 is GTSNPN and CDR2 SVGIG (reference sequence). CDR3 sequence: CAWSGPSRKACL.

This clonotype came up many times. This chain uses TRBV19 with TRBJ1-2, with 11 bases fitting TRBD1. CDR1 is LNHDA, CDR2 SQIVND, per germline (reference sequence). CDR3 length: 15 residues. V lost 3 bases and J lost 8; bases outside the gene matches: 8. DNA for the CDR3: TGTGCCAGTAGTATGGGGGACAGGGGGGATGAAGGCTACACCTTC. This translates into CASSMGDRGDEGYTF. Full variable domain (rest looked up from reference TRBV19 and TRBJ1-2): DGGITQSPKYLFRKEGQNVTLSCEQNLNHDAMYWYRQDPGQGLRLIYYSQIVNDFQKGDIAEGYSVSREKKESFPLTVTSAQKNPTAFYLCASSMGDRGDEGYTFGSGTRLTVV.

This clonotype was recorded many times. V and J are TRBV5-5 and TRBJ1-5; D possibly corresponds to TRBD1 (5 bases). Germline loops: CDR1 SGHKS, CDR2 YYEKEE (reference sequence). V shed 4 bases and J shed 6 bases, with 14 bases lying between them. The CDR3 is made up of 14 amino acids. The CDR3 here is CASSQGFGGQPQHF. The CDR3 bases are TGTGCCAGCAGCCAAGGGTTCGGGGGTCAGCCCCAGCATTTT.

This clonotype appeared many times. The chain has TRBV28 and TRBJ2-5, with TRBD2 identical over 14 bases. CDR3 size: 17 residues. The trim removed 4 bases at V and 7 bases at J, leaving 11 bases unmatched. The V gene's germline CDR1 is MDHEN and CDR2 SYDVKM. The CDR3 loop reads CASSSPGTSGGHGTQYF. The CDR3 DNA is TGTGCCAGCAGTTCACCCGGGACTAGCGGGGGCCATGGGACCCAGTACTTC.

This clonotype showed up many times. The chain combines TRBV10-3 with TRBJ1-3, with D possibly being TRBD1 (6 bases). Germline CDR1 and CDR2: ENHRY and SYGVKD. V was pared by 1 base and J by 4 bases, with 11 bases between. The CDR3 loop spans 15 amino acids. The CDR3 DNA follows: TGTGCCATCAGTGAGTTCGCAGGGACAGGAAACACCATATATTTT. Protein: CAISEFAGTGNTIYF.

This clonotype was detected many times. This sequence joins TRBV7-3 and TRBJ2-7; D perhaps matches TRBD2 (5 bases). V was cut by 2 bases and J by 5 bases, with 10 bases left in between. The CDR3 extends over 13 amino acids. Per the germline V gene, CDR1 is SGHTA and CDR2 is FQGTGA. CDR3 nucleotides: TGTGCCAGCAGCTTATCTAAGGAGGACGAGCAGTACTTC. It translates to CASSLSKEDEQYF.

This clonotype was picked up many times. The genes are TRBV12-3 or TRBV12-4 and TRBJ1-1; 7 positions match TRBD1. V lost 5 bases, J lost 0 bases, and 12 bases stayed unmatched. This CDR3 contains 17 residues. The CDR3 region is CASSASRTGALNTEAFF. The CDR3 bases are TGTGCCAGCAGTGCCTCACGGACAGGAGCCCTGAACACTGAAGCTTTCTTT.

The J gene is TRBJ2-7, the V gene TRBV11-2; D perhaps matches TRBD2 (6 bases). V was cut by 5 bases and J by 6 bases, with 20 bases left in between. CDR1 and CDR2 (germline): SGHAT, FQNNGV. The CDR3 runs 15 residues. The CDR3 nucleotides are TGTGCCAGCAGCCCGGACGCTGCGGGAATTCGCGAGCAGTACTTC. This sequence encodes CASSPDAAGIREQYF. Full variable domain (rest looked up from reference TRBV11-2 and TRBJ2-7): EAGVAQSPRYKIIEKRQSVAFWCNPISGHATLYWYQQILGQGPKLLIQFQNNGVVDDSQLPKDRFSAERLKGVDSTLKIQPAKLEDSAVYLCASSPDAAGIREQYFGPGTRLTVT.